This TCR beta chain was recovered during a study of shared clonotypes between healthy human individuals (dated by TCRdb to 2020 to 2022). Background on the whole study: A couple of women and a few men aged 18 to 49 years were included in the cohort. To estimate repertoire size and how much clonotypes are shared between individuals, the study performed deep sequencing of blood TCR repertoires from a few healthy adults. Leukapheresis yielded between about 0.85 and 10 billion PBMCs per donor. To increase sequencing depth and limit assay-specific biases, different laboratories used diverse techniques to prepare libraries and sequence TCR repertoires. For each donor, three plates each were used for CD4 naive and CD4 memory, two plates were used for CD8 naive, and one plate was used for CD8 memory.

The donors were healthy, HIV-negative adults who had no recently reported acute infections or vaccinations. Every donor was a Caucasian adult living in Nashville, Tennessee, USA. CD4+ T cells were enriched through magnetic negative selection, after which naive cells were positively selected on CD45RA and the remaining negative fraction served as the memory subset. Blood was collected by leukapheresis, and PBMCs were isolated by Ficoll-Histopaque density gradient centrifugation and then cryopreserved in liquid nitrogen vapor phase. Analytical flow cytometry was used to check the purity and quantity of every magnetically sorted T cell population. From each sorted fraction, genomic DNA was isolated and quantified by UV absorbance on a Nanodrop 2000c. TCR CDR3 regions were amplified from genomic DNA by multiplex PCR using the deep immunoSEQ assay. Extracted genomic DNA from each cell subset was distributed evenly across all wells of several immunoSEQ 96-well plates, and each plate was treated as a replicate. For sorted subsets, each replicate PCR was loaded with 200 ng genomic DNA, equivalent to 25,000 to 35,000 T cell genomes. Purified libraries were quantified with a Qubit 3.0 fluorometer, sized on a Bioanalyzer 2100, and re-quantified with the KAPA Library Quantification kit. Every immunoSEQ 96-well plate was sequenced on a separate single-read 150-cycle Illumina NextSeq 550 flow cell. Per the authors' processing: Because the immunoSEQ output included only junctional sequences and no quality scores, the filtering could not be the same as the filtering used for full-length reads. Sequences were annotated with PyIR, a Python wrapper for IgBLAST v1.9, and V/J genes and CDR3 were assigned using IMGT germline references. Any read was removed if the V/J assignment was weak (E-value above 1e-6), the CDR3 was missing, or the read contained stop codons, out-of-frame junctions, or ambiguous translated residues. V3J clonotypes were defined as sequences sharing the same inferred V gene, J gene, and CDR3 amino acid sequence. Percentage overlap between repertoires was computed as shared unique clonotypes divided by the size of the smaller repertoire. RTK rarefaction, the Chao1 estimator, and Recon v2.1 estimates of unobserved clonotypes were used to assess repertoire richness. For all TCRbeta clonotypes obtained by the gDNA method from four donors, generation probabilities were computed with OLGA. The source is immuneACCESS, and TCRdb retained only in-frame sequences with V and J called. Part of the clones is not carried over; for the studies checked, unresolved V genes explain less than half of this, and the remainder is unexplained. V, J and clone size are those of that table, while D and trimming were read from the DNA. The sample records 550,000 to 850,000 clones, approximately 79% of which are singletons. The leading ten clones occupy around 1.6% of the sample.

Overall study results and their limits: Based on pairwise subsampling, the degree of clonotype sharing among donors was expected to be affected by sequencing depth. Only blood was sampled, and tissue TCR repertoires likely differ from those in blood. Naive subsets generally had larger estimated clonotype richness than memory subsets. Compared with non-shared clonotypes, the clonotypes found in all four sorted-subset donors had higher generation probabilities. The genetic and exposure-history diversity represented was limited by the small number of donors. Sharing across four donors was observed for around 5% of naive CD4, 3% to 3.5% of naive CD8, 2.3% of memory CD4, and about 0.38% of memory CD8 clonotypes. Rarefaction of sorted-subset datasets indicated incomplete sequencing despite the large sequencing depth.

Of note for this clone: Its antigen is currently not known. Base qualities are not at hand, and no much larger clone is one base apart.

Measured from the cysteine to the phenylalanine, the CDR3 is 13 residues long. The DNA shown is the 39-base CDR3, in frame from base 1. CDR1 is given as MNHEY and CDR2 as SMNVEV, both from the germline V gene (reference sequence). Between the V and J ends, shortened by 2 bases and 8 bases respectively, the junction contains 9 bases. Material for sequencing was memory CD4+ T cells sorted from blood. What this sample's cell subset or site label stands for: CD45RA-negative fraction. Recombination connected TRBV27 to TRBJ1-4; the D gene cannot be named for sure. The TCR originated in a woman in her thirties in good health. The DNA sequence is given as TGTGCCAGCAGTTTAACTCGTGGGGAAAAACTGTTTTTT. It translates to CASSLTRGEKLFF.